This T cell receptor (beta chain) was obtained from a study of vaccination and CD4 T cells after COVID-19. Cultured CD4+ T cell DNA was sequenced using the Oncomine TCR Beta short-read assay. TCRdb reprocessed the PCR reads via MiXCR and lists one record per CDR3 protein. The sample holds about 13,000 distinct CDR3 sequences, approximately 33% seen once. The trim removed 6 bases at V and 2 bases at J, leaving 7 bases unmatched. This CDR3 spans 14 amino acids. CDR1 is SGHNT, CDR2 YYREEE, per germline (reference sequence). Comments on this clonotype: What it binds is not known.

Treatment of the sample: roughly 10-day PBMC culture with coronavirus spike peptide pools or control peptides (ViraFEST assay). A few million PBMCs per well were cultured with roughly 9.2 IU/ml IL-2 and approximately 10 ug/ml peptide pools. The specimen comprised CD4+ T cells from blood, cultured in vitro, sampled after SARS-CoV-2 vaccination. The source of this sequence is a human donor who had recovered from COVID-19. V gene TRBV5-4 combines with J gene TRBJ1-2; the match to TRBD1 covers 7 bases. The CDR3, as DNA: TGTGCCAGCACCTATACACAGGGGAACTATGGCTACACCTTC. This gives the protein CASTYTQGNYGYTF.